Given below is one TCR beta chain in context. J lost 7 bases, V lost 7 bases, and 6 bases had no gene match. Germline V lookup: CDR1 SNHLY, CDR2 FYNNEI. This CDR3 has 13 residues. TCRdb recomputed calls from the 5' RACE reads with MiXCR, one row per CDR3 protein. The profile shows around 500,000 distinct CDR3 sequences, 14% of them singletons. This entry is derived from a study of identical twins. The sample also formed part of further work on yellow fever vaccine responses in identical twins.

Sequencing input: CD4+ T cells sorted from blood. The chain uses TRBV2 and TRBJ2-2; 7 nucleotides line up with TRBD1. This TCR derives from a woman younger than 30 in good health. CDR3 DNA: TGTGCCAGCATCGACAGGGATCACGGGGAGCTGTTTTTT. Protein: CASIDRDHGELFF. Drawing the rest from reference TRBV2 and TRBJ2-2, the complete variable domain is EPEVTQTPSHQVTQMGQEVILRCVPISNHLYFYWYRQILGQKVEFLVSFYNNEISEKSEIFDDQFSVERPDGSNFTLKIRSTKLEDSAMYFCASIDRDHGELFFGEGSRLTVL.